The subject of this entry is one T cell receptor beta chain. The data originate from a study of technical replicates of blood from a few donors. CDR1 is SGHDN, CDR2 FVKESK, per germline. The CDR3 length is 12 residues. V was clipped by 4 bases and J by 9 bases, with 10 bases between them. Sequencing was performed with immunoSEQ multiplex PCR; in TCRdb, only in-frame clones are kept and a portion is missing. The sample lists about 81,000 clones, about 96% occurring once. This clonotype was obtained from a human donor in good health. Sequenced input: T cells isolated from PBMCs. The J gene is TRBJ2-1, the V gene TRBV14; D ambiguous. CDR3 bases: TGTGCCAGCAGCCCGTCCCGGGTTGAGCAGTTCTTC. Amino acid sequence: CASSPSRVEQFF.